These 5 T cell receptor beta chains were sequenced from one sample in a study of CD8 T cells in Susac syndrome. RNA, at about 0.5 to 1 ug, was reverse transcribed with random hexamers. TCRdb recomputed calls from the immunoSEQ multiplex PCR reads with MiXCR, one row per CDR3 protein. The sample has about 150,000 distinct CDR3 sequences; roughly 95% are singletons. Source material: CD4+ T cells from PBMCs. All receptors come from a human donor in good health.

The J gene is TRBJ2-3, the V gene TRBV14, with D perhaps TRBD2 (6 bases). The CDR3 has 15 residues. Per germline, CDR1 SGHDN and CDR2 FVKESK. V lost 3 bases and J lost 7, with 17 bases in between. DNA for the CDR3: TGTGCCAGCAGCCAGGGCGGGACCCCGCCGAATACGCAGTATTTT. It codes for CASSQGGTPPNTQYF.

The chain combines TRBV24-1 with TRBJ2-1; D is unresolved. The CDR3 is 14 amino acids. Looked up from germline, CDR1 is KGHDR and CDR2 is SFDVKD. V was cut by 4 bases and J by 5 bases, with 11 bases left in between. CDR3 loop: CATSDATLNNEQFF. In DNA, the CDR3 is TGTGCCACCAGTGACGCGACCCTGAACAATGAGCAGTTCTTC.

V usage is TRBV29-1 and J usage is TRBJ2-3, with TRBD2 matching 16 bases. Germline CDR1 is SQVTM and CDR2 is ANQGSEA. The CDR3 is 15 residues long. With 6 bases clipped from V and 5 bases from J, the junction kept 5 bases outside the gene matches. The CDR3 region is CSVRGTSGRVDTQYF. CDR3 DNA: TGCAGCGTCCGAGGGACTAGCGGGAGGGTAGATACGCAGTATTTT.

V is TRBV7-6 and J is TRBJ2-3, with D perhaps matching TRBD2 (5 bases). V was shortened by 5 bases and J by 0 bases, with 18 bases between the two germline ends. Germline loops: CDR1 SGHVS, CDR2 FNYEAQ. This CDR3 spans 17 amino acids. CDR3 residues: CASSLRGSSGSTDTQYF. CDR3 DNA sequence: TGTGCCAGCAGCCTCCGTGGTAGCAGCGGAAGCACAGATACGCAGTATTTT.

The chain couples TRBV2 to TRBJ1-5; no clear D gene. The CDR3 is made up of 15 amino acids. CDR1 and CDR2 from the germline V gene are SNHLY and FYNNEI. Deletions cut 4 bases from V and 1 base from J, with 11 bases between. The DNA of the CDR3 is TGTGCCAGCAGTGTTGAGGGTATGAGCAATCAGCCCCAGCATTTT. It codes for CASSVEGMSNQPQHF.